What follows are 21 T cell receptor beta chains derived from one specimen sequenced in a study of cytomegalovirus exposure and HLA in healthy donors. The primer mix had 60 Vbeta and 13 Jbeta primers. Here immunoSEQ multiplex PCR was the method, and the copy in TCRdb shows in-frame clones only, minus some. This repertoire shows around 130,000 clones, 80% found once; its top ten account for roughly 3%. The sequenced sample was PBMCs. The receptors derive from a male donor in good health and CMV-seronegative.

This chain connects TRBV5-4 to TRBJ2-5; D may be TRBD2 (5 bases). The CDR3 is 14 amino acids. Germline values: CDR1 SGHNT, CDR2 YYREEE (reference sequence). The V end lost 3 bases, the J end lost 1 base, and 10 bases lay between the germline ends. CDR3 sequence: CASSSPSGQETQYF. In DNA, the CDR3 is TGTGCCAGCAGCTCCCCCAGCGGCCAAGAGACCCAGTACTTC.

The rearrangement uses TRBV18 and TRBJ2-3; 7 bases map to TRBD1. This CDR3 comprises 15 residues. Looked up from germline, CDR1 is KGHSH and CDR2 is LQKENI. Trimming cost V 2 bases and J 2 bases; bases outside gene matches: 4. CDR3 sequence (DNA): TGTGCCAGCTCACCAGTACAGGGGCCCACAGATACGCAGTATTTT. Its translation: CASSPVQGPTDTQYF.

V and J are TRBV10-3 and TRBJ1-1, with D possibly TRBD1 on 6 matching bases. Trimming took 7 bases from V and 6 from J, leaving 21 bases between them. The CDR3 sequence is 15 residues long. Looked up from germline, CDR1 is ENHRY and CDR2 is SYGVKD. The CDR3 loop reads CAITPRAGEGAEAFF. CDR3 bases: TGTGCCATCACCCCTCGGGCAGGGGAGGGAGCTGAAGCTTTCTTT.

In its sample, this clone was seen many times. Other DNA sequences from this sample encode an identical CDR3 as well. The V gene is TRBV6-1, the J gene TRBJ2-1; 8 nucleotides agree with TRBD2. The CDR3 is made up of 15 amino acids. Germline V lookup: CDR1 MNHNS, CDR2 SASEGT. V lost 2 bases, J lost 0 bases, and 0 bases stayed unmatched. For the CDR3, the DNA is TGTGCCAGCAGTGAACTAGCGGGCTCCTACAATGAGCAGTTCTTC. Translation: CASSELAGSYNEQFF.

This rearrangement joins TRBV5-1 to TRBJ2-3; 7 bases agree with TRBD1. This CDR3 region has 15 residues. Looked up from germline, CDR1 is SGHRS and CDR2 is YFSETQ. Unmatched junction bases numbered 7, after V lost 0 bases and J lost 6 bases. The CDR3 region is CASSLGTGVGDTQYF. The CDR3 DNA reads TGCGCCAGCAGCTTGGGAACAGGGGTAGGGGATACGCAGTATTTT.

The CDR3 DNA is TGCGCCAGCAGCTCAACGAACAGGGTCGGTGAGCAGTTCTTC. This translates into CASSSTNRVGEQFF. This chain joins TRBV5-1 and TRBJ2-1; D may be TRBD1 (6 bases). Trimming shortened V by 3 bases and J by 9 bases, and 16 bases separated the two germline ends. Germline V gene lookup returns CDR1 SGHRS and CDR2 YFSETQ. This CDR3 comprises 14 residues.

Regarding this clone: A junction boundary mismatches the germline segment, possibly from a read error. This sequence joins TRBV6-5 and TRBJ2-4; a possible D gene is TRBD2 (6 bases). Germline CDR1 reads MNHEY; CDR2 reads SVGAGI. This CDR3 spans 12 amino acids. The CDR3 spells CASTAGGNSQYF. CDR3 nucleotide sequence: TGTGCCAGCACAGCCGGAGGGAACAGTCAGTACTTC.

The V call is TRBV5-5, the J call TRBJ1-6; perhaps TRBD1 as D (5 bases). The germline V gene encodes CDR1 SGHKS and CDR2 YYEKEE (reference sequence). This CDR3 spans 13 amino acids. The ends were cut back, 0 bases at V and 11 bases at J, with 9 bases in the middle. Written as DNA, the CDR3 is TGTGCCAGCAGCTTGGTCGGGGGAACACCCCTCCACTTT. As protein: CASSLVGGTPLHF. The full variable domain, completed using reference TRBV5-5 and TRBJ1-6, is DAGVTQSPTHLIKTRGQQVTLRCSPISGHKSVSWYQQVLGQGPQFIFQYYEKEERGRGNFPDRFSARQFPNYSSELNVNALLLGDSALYLCASSLVGGTPLHFGNGTRLTVT.

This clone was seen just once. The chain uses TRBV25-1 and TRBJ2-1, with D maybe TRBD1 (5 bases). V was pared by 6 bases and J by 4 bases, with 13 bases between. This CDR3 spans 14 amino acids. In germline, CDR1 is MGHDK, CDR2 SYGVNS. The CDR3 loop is CASRSSDTYNEQFF. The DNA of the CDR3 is TGTGCCAGCAGGAGCTCGGACACGTACAATGAGCAGTTCTTC.

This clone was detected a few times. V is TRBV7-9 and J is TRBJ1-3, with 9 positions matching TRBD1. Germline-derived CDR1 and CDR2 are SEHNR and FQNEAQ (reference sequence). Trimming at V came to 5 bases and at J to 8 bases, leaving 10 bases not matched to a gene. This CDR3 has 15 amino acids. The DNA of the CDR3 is TGTGCCAGCAGCCCCAAGGACAGGGGTAGGGACACCATATATTTT. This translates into CASSPKDRGRDTIYF. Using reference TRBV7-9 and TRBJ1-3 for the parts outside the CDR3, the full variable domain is DTGVSQNPRHKITKRGQNVTFRCDPISEHNRLYWYRQTLGQGPEFLTYFQNEAQLEKSRLLSDRFSAERPKGSFSTLEIQRTEQGDSAMYLCASSPKDRGRDTIYFGEGSWLTVV.

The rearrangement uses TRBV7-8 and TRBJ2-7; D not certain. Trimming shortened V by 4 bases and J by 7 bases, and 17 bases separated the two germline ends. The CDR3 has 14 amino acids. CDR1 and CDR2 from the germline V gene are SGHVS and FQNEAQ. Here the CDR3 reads CASSSRRVPLEQYF. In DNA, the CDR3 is TGTGCCAGCAGCTCCCGCCGGGTCCCCCTGGAGCAGTACTTC.

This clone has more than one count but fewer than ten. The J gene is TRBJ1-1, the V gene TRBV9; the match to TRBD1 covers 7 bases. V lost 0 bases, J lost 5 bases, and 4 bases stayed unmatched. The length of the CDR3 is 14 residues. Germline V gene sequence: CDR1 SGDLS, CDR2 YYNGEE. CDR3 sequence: CASSVGDRVTEAFF. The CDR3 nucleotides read TGTGCCAGCAGCGTAGGTGACAGGGTTACTGAAGCTTTCTTT.

CDR3 sequence: CASRGGPWEYEQYF. CDR3 in DNA: TGTGCCAGCAGGGGGGGGCCCTGGGAATACGAGCAGTACTTC. V usage is TRBV6-1 and J usage is TRBJ2-7; D may be TRBD2 (7 bases). Per the germline V gene, CDR1 is MNHNS and CDR2 is SASEGT. This CDR3 is built from 14 residues. V lost 6 bases, J lost 4 bases, and 16 bases lay in between.

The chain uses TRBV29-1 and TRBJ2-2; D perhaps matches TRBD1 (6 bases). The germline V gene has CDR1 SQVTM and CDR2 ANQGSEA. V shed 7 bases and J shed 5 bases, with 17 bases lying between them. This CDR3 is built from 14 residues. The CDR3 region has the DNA TGCAGCGCAAACAGGGCTACCGATACCGGGGAGCTGTTTTTT. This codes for CSANRATDTGELFF.

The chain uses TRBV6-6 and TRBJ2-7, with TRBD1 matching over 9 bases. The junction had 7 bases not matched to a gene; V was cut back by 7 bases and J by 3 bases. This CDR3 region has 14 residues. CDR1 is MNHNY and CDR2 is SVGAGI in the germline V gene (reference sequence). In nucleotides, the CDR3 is TGTGCCAGCATCTATAGGACAGGGGACTACGAGCAGTACTTC. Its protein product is CASIYRTGDYEQYF.

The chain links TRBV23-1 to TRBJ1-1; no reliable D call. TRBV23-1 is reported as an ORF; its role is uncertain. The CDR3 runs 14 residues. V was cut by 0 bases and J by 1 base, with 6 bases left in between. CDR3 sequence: CASSQSRGNTEAFF. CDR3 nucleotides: TGCGCCAGCAGTCAATCGCGGGGGAACACTGAAGCTTTCTTT.

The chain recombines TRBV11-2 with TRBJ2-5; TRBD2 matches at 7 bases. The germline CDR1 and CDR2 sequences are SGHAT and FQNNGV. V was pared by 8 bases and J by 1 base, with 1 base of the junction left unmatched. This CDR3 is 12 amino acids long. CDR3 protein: CASGGGQETQYF. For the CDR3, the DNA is TGTGCCAGCGGGGGGGGCCAAGAGACCCAGTACTTC.

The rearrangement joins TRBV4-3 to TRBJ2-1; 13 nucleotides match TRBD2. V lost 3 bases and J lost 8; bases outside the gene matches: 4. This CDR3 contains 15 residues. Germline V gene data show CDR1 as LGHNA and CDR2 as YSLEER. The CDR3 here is CASSHTSGGADEQFF. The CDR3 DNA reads TGCGCCAGCAGCCATACTAGCGGGGGGGCCGATGAGCAGTTCTTC.

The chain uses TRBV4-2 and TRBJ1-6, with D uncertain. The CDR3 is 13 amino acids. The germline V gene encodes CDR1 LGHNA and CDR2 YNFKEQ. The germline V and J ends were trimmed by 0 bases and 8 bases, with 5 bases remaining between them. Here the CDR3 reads CASSQDRDSPLHF. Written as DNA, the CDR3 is TGTGCCAGCAGCCAAGATAGAGATTCACCCCTCCACTTT.

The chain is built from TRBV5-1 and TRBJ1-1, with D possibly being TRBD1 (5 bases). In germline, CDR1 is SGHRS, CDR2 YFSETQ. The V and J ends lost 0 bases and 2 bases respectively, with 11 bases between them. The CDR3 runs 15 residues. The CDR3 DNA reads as TGCGCCAGCAGCTTGGGCCTCCGGACAAACACTGAAGCTTTCTTT. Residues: CASSLGLRTNTEAFF. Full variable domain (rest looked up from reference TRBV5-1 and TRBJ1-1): KAGVTQTPRYLIKTRGQQVTLSCSPISGHRSVSWYQQTPGQGLQFLFEYFSETQRNKGNFPGRFSGRQFSNSRSEMNVSTLELGDSALYLCASSLGLRTNTEAFFGQGTRLTVV.

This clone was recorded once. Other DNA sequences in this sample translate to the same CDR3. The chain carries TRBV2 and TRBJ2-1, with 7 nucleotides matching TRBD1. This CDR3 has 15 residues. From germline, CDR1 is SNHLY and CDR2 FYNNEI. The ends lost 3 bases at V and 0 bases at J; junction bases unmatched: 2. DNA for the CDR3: TGTGCCAGCAGTGAGACAGGGAGCTCCTACAATGAGCAGTTCTTC. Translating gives CASSETGSSYNEQFF.